This T cell receptor (beta chain) was recorded in a study of CD4 T cells in relation to SARS-CoV-2 and coronaviruses. Between the trimmed V and J ends, which lost 0 bases and 5 bases, there was a span of 17 bases. CDR1 is SGHRS, CDR2 YFSETQ, per germline. The CDR3 sequence is 16 residues long. Before the COVID-19 pandemic, during about 2010-2018, CD4+ T cells were taken from unexposed donors. The cells were cultured for around ten days before CD4+ T cells were isolated. As cell numbers allowed, unexposed-donor CD4+ T cells faced SARS-CoV-2 S/N and four cold-coronavirus spikes. Each well had a few million PBMCs in approximately 5.1% human AB serum with IL-2. Profiled with immunoSEQ multiplex PCR; TCRdb holds only in-frame clones, not every one. The sample has tens of thousands of clones; 72% are singletons. Study observations and caveats: Crossreactivity was assessed only for spike protein, not other viral proteins.

To note about this clone: The antigen is unknown.

The V gene is TRBV5-1, the J gene TRBJ2-5; weak D call: TRBD2 (6 bases). The receptor's source is a human donor in good health. The source material was CD4+ T cells from PBMCs, cultured in vitro. This chain's CDR3 is CASSLGAGTAGETQYF. Here the CDR3 DNA reads TGCGCCAGCAGCTTGGGGGCAGGTACGGCGGGGGAGACCCAGTACTTC.